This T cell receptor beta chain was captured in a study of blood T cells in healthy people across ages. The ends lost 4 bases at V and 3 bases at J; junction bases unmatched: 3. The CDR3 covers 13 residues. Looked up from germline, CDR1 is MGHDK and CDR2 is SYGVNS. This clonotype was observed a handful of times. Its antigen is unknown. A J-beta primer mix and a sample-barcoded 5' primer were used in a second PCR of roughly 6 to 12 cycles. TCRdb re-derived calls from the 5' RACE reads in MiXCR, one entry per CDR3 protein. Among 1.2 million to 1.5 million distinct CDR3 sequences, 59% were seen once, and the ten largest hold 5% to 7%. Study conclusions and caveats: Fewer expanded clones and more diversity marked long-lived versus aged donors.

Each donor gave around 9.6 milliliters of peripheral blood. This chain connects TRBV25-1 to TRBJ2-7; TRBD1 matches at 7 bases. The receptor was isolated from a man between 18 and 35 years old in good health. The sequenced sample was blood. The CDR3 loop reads CASSVQGNYEQYF. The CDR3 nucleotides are TGTGCCAGCAGTGTACAGGGGAACTACGAGCAGTACTTC.